This record looks at one T cell receptor beta chain sequence and its context. The V and J ends lost 2 bases and 1 base, in that order; junction bases with no gene match: 9. Germline assignment: CDR1 MGHRA and CDR2 YSYEKL. The CDR3 consists of 19 residues. This sample is drawn from a study of T cell clones after liver transplantation. Using immunoSEQ multiplex PCR, the repertoire was profiled, and TCRdb retains in-frame clones only, with some absent. This sample carries around 100,000 clones, around four fifths of them seen once, and the ten largest clones take about 2.6%. The material sequenced was CD4+ T cells from blood, taken approximately 43 months after liver transplant. The TCR originated in a human patient who received a liver transplant. Some of these T cells may belong to the graft donor. The chain couples TRBV4-1 to TRBJ2-6; 9 bases align to TRBD1. The CDR3 region is CASSQYTGGEVSGANVLTF. The CDR3, as DNA: TGCGCCAGCAGCCAATACACAGGGGGCGAGGTGTCTGGGGCCAACGTCCTGACTTTC.